This T cell receptor (beta chain) was identified during a study of human T cells and chemical hapten exposure. Study-wide results and caveats: Large CDR3 similarity clusters arose significantly more often from expanded TCRs than from controls.

Via MiXCR, TCRdb re-called the RACE reads, giving one row per CDR3 protein. The sample has more than 70,000 distinct CDR3 sequences; 11% are singletons. The CDR3 runs to 14 residues. V shed 6 bases and J shed 2 bases, with 13 bases lying between them. Per the germline V gene, CDR1 is SNHLY and CDR2 is FYNNEI. Time point of the sample: patch test 2, 6 weeks after DPC sensitization. Treatment reported: therapeutic diphenylcyclopropenone sensitization with weekly scalp DPC. This clonotype has a count of ten or more. Its antigen is not known. The source material was whole blood, sampled in connection with sensitization to the hapten diphenylcyclopropenone (DPC). This receptor was obtained from a man younger than 30 with alopecia areata. Some clones in this sample may be carry-over from other donors' samples. The genes are TRBV2 and TRBJ1-1; the D is unclear. CDR3 residues: CASRRELENTEAFF. CDR3 DNA: TGTGCCAGCAGGCGGGAACTGGAAAACACTGAAGCTTTCTTT.